This T cell receptor (beta chain) is drawn from a study of identical twins. Study results and limitations: Within cord blood, abundant beta clonotypes carried fewer insertions, but memory repertoires showed no such trend.

Worth noting for this clonotype: Its antigen is as yet unknown.

One entry per CDR3 protein results from TCRdb running MiXCR on the 5' RACE reads. This sample has fewer than 250,000 distinct CDR3 sequences, with 7.5% found just once. This CDR3 is 15 amino acids long. J was trimmed by 3 bases and V by 4 bases; bases with no gene match: 5. In germline, CDR1 is KGHDR, CDR2 SFDVKD. The same data also contributed to another study, on yellow fever vaccine responses in identical twins.

Sequenced material: memory (CD45RO+) T cells sorted from blood. This sequence joins TRBV24-1 and TRBJ2-3, with 8 bases fitting TRBD1. This receptor was taken from a woman under 30 in good health. CDR3 in amino acids: CATSDTDRVTDTQYF. CDR3 bases: TGTGCCACCAGTGACACGGACAGGGTTACAGATACGCAGTATTTT.